Given below is one TCR beta chain in context. This sample stems from a study of blood T cell repertoires in COVID-19. Study as a whole: The origin of the acute and convalescent COVID-19 samples was the United States, Italy and Spain. In each case, the material was cDNA or gDNA derived from T cells, B-cell-depleted T cells, or PBMCs.

Followed longitudinally, the Seattle patients had been enrolled during active infection. As processed by the authors: Nucleated cell number was recorded as an estimate derived from reference gene primer amplification. The method was immunoSEQ multiplex PCR; TCRdb's version includes in-frame clones alone and lacks a portion of them. That table is the source of V, J and clone size, and D and trimming were worked out from the DNA. The sample lists 200,000 to 250,000 clones, around four fifths occurring once. This TCR came from a woman in her sixties or seventies with COVID-19, enrolled during active disease. The sequenced sample consisted of peripheral blood.

The CDR3 protein is CASSVEASGVGGANVLTF. CDR3 DNA sequence: TGTGCCAGCAGCGTAGAAGCTAGCGGCGTCGGGGGGGCCAACGTCCTGACTTTC. The genes are TRBV9 and TRBJ2-6, with 7 bases lining up with TRBD2. CDR3 length equals 18 residues. Losses at the gene ends were 0 bases for V and 4 bases for J; bases not matched to a gene: 10. CDR1 is SGDLS, CDR2 YYNGEE, per germline. Looking up the rest from reference TRBV9 and TRBJ2-6 gives the full variable domain: DSGVTQTPKHLITATGQRVTLRCSPRSGDLSVYWYQQSLDQGLQFLIQYYNGEERAKGNILERFSAQQFPDLHSELNLSSLELGDSALYFCASSVEASGVGGANVLTFGAGSRLTVL.